This T cell receptor beta chain was sequenced in a study of Graves' ophthalmopathy and Graves' hyperthyroidism. Using RNA transcripts, the TCR beta CDR3 regions were amplified. HTBI primers primed a first-round RT-PCR, and a second-round multiplex PCR followed. TCRdb redid the calling of the multiplex PCR reads with MiXCR, one entry per CDR3 protein. The sample has approximately 700,000 distinct CDR3 sequences, about 40% seen once; the top ten hold over 2.5%. Germline lookup yields CDR1 SEHNR and CDR2 FQNEAQ (reference sequence). This CDR3 has 16 amino acids. Trimming cost V 2 bases and J 4 bases, with 18 bases left between them. Orbital computed tomography, thyroid ultrasound, TRAb, serum thyroxine and clinical symptoms formed the basis of diagnosis.

Material: peripheral blood. The source is an adult man with Graves' ophthalmopathy. The J gene is TRBJ2-7, the V gene TRBV7-9; D may be TRBD2 (5 bases). CDR3 region: CASSLPGLGISYEQYF. In nucleotides, the CDR3 is TGTGCCAGCAGCTTACCGGGATTGGGGATTAGTTACGAGCAGTACTTC.